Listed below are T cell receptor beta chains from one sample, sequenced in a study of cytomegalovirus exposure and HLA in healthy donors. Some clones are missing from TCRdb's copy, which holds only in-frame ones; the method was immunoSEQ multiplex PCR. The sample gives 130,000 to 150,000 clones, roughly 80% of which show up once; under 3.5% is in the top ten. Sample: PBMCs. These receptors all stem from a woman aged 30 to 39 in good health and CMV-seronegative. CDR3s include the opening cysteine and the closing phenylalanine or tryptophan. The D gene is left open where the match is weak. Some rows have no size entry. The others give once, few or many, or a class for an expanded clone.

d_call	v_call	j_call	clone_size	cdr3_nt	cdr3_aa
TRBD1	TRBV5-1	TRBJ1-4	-	TGCGCCAGCAGCTTACAAGGGACAGCAACTAATGAAAAACTGTTTTTT	CASSLQGTATNEKLFF
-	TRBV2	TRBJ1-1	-	TGTGCCAGCAGTGAGGCACATTGGAACACTGAAGCTTTCTTT	CASSEAHWNTEAFF
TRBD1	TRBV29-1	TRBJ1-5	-	TGCAGCGTTGCCGACAGGGGGCATGGTCAGCCCCAGCATTTT	CSVADRGHGQPQHF
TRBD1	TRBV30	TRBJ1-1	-	TGTGCCTGGATGGACAGGGGGGTTACTGAAGCTTTCTTT	CAWMDRGVTEAFF
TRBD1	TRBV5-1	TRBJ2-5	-	TGCGCCAGCAGCGCAACAGGGGGCGGGAGAGAGACCCAGTACTTC	CASSATGGGRETQYF
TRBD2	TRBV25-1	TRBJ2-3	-	TGTGCCAGCAGTGCCCGGACTAGCGCAGATACGCAGTATTTT	CASSARTSADTQYF
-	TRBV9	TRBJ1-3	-	TGTGCCAGCAGCGTAGCCCAGGGCGCAAACACCATATATTTT	CASSVAQGANTIYF
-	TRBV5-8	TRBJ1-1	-	TGTGCCAGCAAACCCATACAGGGAAAGTACACTGAAGCTTTCTTT	CASKPIQGKYTEAFF
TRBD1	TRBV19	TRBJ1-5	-	TGTGCCAGTTTTACAGGGGGCAATCAGCCCCAGCATTTT	CASFTGGNQPQHF
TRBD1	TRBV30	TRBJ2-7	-	TGTGCCTGGAGTGTACTCCGGACAGGGGGGAGAGCCTACGAGCAGTACTTC	CAWSVLRTGGRAYEQYF
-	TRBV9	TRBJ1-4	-	TGTGCCAGCAGCGTAGCAGGGTTGAGCGAAAAACTGTTTTTT	CASSVAGLSEKLFF
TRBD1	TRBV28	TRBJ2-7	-	TGTGCCAGCAGTTTAGAAGGACAGGGGGGATACGAGCAGTACTTC	CASSLEGQGGYEQYF
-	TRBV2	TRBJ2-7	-	TGTGCCAGCACCCTGATTAGCGCGGGGAAGGGGCAGTACTTC	CASTLISAGKGQYF
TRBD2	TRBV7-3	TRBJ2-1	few	TGTGCCAGCAGCGGTAGCGGGGCTAGCTCCTACAATGAGCAGTTCTTC	CASSGSGASSYNEQFF
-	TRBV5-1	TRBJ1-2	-	TGCGCCAGCAGCTTGGATGGGGGCTGGGGCTATGGCTACACCTTC	CASSLDGGWGYGYTF
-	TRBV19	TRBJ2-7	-	TGTGCCAGTAGTACCAGGACGGGCGGGGAGCAGTACTTC	CASSTRTGGEQYF
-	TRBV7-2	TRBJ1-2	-	TGTGCCAGCAGCTCCAGGGGCATTCGAGGGTATAAGGATGGCTACACCTTC	CASSSRGIRGYKDGYTF
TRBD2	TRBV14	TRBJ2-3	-	TGTGCCAGCAGCTTCGGACTAGGCACAGATACGCAGTATTTT	CASSFGLGTDTQYF
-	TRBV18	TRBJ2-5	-	TGTGCCAGCTCACCTAACAAAGAGACCCAGTACTTC	CASSPNKETQYF
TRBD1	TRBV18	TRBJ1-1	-	TGTGCCAGCTCACCCGACAGGGGGCGGACTGAAGCTTTCTTT	CASSPDRGRTEAFF
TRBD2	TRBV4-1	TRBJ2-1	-	TGCGCCAGCAGCCAGAGCGGGGGCGACTACAATGAGCAGTTCTTC	CASSQSGGDYNEQFF
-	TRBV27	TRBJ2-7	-	TGTGCCAGCAGTTTAGGACAGTCCTACGAGCAGTACTTC	CASSLGQSYEQYF
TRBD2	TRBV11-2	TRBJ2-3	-	TGTGCCAGCAGCAGGGCGGGAGTGGAGGGGGATACGCAGTATTTT	CASSRAGVEGDTQYF
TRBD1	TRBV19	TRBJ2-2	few	TGTGCCAGTAGACTACCTACCGGGGACAGGGCCTTCACCGGGGAGCTGTTTTTT	CASRLPTGDRAFTGELFF
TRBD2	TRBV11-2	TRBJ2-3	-	TGTGCCAGCAGCCTTTATAGCGGGGACACAGATACGCAGTATTTT	CASSLYSGDTDTQYF
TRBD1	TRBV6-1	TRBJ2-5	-	TGTGCCAGCACCCGACAGGGGGATCAAGAGACCCAGTACTTC	CASTRQGDQETQYF
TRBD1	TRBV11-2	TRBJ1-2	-	TGTGCCAGCAGCCCCTTTGCCCAGGACAGGGCCCGCGGCTACACCTTC	CASSPFAQDRARGYTF
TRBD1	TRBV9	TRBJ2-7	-	TGTGCCAGCAGCGGCGGACAGGGTTCCTACGAGCAGTACTTC	CASSGGQGSYEQYF
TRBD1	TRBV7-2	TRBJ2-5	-	TGTGCCAGCACCCGGGTAGGGGGCGGGGAGACCCAGTACTTC	CASTRVGGGETQYF
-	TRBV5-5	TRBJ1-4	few	TGTGCCAGCAGGAAAGCCGGGAGCCCCATTTCCGAAAAACTGTTTTTT	CASRKAGSPISEKLFF
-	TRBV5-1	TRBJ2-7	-	TGCGCCAGCAGCCGACCGGACAGCGACAACGAGCAGTACTTC	CASSRPDSDNEQYF
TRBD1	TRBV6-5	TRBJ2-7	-	TGTGCCAGCAGAAGGGGACAGACCTACGAGCAGTACTTC	CASRRGQTYEQYF
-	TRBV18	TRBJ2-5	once	TGTGCCAGCTCGACTCAGGGCTTGTACCAAGAGACCCAGTACTTC	CASSTQGLYQETQYF
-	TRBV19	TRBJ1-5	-	TGTGCCAGTACCTTAACAGCTAGCAATCAGCCCCAGCATTTT	CASTLTASNQPQHF
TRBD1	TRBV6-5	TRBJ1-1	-	TGTGCCAGCAGTTACCAATTAACCGGGACAGGACAAGCTTTCTTT	CASSYQLTGTGQAFF
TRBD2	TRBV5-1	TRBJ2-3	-	TGCGCCAGCAGCTTGGGTGGGGCTAGCGGGAACACAGATACGCAGTATTTT	CASSLGGASGNTDTQYF
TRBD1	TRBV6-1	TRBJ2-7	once	TGTGCCAGCAGTGACAGGGGGCTCTGGGAGCAGTACTTC	CASSDRGLWEQYF
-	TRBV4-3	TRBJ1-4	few	TGCGCCAGCAGCCATGACGGGACAAGCGGTGAAAAACTGTTTTTT	CASSHDGTSGEKLFF
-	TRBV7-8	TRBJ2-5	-	TGTGCCAGCAGCCGGGGGGCAGGGTCGGAGACCCAGTACTTC	CASSRGAGSETQYF
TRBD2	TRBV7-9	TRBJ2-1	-	TGTTCCAGCTTCACTACTAGCGGGAGCCTCAATGAGCAGTTCTTC	CSSFTTSGSLNEQFF
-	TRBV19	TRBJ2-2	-	TGTGCCAGTAGTAAAGGAGGGACCGGGGAGCTGTTTTTT	CASSKGGTGELFF
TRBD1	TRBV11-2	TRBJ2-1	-	TGTGCCAGCAGCCGGACAGGGGGACACTACAATGAGCAGTTCTTC	CASSRTGGHYNEQFF
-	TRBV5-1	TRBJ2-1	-	TGCGCCAGCAGCTCAATAGGGGCGGATCTAAGCTCCTACAATGAGCAGTTCTTC	CASSSIGADLSSYNEQFF
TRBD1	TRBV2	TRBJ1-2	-	TGTGCCAGCAGCGCTGAGGGACAGGTCTATGGCTACACCTTC	CASSAEGQVYGYTF
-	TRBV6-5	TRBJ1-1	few	TGTGCCAGCAGTTACTCTCAGGGTCGGGCCACTGAAGCTTTCTTT	CASSYSQGRATEAFF
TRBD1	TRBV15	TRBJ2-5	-	TGTGCCACCAGCAGAGGTACCGGGACAGGGTTTCGGGAGACCCAGTACTTC	CATSRGTGTGFRETQYF
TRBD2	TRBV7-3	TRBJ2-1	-	TGTGCCAGCAGCAATAGCGGGGGGGCGTTTAATGAGCAGTTCTTC	CASSNSGGAFNEQFF